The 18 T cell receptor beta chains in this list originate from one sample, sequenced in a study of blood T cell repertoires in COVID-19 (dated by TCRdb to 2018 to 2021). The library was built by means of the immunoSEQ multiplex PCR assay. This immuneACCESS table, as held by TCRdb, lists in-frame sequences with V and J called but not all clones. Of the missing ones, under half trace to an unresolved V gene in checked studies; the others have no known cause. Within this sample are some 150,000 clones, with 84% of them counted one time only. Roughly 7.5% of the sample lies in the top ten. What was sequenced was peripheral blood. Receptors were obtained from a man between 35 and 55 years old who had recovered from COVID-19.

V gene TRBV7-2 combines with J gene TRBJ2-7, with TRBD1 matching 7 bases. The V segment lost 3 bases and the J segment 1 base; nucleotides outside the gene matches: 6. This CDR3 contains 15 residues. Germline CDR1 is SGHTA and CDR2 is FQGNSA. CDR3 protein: CASSFDRATSYEQYF. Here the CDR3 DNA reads TGTGCCAGCAGCTTTGACAGGGCCACTTCCTACGAGCAGTACTTC.

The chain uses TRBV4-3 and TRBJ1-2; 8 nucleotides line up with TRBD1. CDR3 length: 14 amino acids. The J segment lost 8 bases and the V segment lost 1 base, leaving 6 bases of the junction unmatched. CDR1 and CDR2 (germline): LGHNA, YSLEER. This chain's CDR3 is CASSQVRTGSGYTF. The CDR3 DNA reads TGCGCCAGCAGCCAAGTCCGGACAGGGAGCGGCTACACCTTC.

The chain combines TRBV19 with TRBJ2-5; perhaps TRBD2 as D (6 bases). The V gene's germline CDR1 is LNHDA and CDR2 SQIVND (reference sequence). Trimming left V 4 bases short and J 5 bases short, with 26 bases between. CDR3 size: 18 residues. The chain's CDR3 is CASSSPGGDYFIRETQYF. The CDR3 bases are TGTGCCAGTAGTAGCCCAGGAGGGGATTACTTTATCCGGGAGACCCAGTACTTC.

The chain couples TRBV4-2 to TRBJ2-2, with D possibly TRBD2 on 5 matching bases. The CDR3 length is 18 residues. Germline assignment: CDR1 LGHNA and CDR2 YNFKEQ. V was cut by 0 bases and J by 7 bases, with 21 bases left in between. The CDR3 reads CASSQDFPLQLGDGELFF. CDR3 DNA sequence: TGTGCCAGCAGCCAAGATTTTCCGTTGCAGCTCGGGGACGGGGAGCTGTTTTTT.

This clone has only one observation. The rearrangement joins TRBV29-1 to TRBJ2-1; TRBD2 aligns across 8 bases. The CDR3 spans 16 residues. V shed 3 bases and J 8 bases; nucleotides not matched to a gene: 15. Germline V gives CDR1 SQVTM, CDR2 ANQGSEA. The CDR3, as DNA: TGCAGCGTTGATGATTCCTTTGGCGGGGGGACCGATGAGCAGTTCTTC. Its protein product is CSVDDSFGGGTDEQFF.

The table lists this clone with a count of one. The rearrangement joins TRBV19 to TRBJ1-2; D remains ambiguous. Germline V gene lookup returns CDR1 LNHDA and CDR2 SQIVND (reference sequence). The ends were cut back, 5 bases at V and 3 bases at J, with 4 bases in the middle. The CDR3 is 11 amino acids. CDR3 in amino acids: CASSQDYGYTF. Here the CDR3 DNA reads TGTGCCAGTAGTCAGGACTATGGCTACACCTTC.

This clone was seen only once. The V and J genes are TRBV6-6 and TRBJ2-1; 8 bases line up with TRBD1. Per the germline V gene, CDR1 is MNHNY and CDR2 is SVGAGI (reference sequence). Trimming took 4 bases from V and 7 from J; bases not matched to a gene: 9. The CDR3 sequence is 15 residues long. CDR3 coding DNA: TGTGCCAGCAGTTCACCGGGACAGGTATGGAATGAGCAGTTCTTC. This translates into CASSSPGQVWNEQFF.

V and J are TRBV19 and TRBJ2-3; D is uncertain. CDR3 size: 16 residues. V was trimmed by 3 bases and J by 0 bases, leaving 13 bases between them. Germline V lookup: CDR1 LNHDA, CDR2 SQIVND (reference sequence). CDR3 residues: CASSIWLDSSTDTQYF. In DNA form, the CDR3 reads TGTGCCAGTAGTATCTGGTTAGATTCTAGCACAGATACGCAGTATTTT.

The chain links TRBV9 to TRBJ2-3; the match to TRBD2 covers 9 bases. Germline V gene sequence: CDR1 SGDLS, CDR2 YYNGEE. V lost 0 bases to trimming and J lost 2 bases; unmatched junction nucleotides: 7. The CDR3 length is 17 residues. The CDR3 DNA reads TGTGCCAGCAGCGTAGGTTACAGCGGGGGGTCCACAGATACGCAGTATTTT. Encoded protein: CASSVGYSGGSTDTQYF. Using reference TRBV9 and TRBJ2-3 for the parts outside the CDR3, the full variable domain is DSGVTQTPKHLITATGQRVTLRCSPRSGDLSVYWYQQSLDQGLQFLIQYYNGEERAKGNILERFSAQQFPDLHSELNLSSLELGDSALYFCASSVGYSGGSTDTQYFGPGTRLTVL.

The CDR3 region has the DNA TGTGCCACCAGTGATTTGTTCGCGGAGTCCTACAATGAGCAGTTCTTC. Its protein is CATSDLFAESYNEQFF. The rearrangement uses TRBV24-1 and TRBJ2-1, with unresolved D. Trimming took off 0 bases at V and 1 base at J, with 9 bases between the two ends. CDR3 length equals 16 residues. CDR1 is KGHDR and CDR2 is SFDVKD in the germline V gene.

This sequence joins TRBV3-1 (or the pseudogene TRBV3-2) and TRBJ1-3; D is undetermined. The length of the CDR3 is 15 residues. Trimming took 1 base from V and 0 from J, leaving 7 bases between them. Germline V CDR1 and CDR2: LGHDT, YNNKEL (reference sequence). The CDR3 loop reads CASSQGVSSGNTIYF. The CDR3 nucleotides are TGTGCCAGCAGCCAAGGTGTGAGCTCTGGAAACACCATATATTTT.

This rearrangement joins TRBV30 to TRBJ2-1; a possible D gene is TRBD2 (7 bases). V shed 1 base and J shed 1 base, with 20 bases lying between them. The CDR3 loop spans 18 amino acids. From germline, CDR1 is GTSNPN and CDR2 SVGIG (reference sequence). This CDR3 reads CAWSGGASGLESYNEQFF. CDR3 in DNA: TGTGCCTGGAGTGGGGGGGCTAGCGGTTTGGAGTCCTACAATGAGCAGTTCTTC.

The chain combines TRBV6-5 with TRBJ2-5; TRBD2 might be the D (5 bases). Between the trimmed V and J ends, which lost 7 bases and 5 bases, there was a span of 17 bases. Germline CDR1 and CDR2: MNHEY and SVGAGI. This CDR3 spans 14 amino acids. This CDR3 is CASMEDPLRETQYF. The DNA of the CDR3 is TGTGCCAGCATGGAGGACCCCCTAAGGGAGACCCAGTACTTC.

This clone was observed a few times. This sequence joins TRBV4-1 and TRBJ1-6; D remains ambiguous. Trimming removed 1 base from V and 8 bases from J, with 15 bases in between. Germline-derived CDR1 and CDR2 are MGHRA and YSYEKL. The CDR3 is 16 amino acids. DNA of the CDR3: TGCGCCAGCAGCCAAGGCATAAGGGAGGCTGATTCACCCCTCCACTTT. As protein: CASSQGIREADSPLHF.

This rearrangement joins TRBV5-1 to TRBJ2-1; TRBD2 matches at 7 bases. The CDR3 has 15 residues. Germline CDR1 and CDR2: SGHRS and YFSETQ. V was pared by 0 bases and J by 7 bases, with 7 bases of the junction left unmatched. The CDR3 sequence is CASSLVGGSRNEQFF. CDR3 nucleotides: TGCGCCAGCAGCTTGGTAGGCGGGAGCAGAAATGAGCAGTTCTTC.

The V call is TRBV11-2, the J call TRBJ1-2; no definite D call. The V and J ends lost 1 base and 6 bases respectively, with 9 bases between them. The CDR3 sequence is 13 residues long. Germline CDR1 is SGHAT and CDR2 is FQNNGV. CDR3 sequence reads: CASSLAGTHGYTF. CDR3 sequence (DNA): TGTGCCAGCAGCTTAGCAGGAACACATGGCTACACCTTC.

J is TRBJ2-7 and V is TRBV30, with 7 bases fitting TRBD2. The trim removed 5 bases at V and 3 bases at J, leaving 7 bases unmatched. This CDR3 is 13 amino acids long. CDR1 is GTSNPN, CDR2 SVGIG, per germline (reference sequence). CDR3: CAWLPSGRYEQYF. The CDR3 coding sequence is TGTGCCTGGTTGCCTAGCGGACGCTACGAGCAGTACTTC. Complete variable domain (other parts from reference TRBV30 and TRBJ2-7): SQTIHQWPATLVQPVGSPLSLECTVEGTSNPNLYWYRQAAGRGLQLLFYSVGIGQISSEVPQNLSASRPQDRQFILSSKKLLLSDSGFYLCAWLPSGRYEQYFGPGTRLTVT.

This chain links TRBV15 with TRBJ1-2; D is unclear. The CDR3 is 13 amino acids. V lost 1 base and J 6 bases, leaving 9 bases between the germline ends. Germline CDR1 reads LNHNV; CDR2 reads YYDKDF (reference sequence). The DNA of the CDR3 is TGTGCCACCAGCAGAGGAAAGGGAGATGGCTACACCTTC. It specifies CATSRGKGDGYTF. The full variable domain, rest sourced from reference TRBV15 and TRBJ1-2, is DAMVIQNPRYQVTQFGKPVTLSCSQTLNHNVMYWYQQKSSQAPKLLFHYYDKDFNNEADTPDNFQSRRPNTSFCFLDIRSPGLGDTAMYLCATSRGKGDGYTFGSGTRLTVV.